This TCR beta chain was identified in a study of beta chain features in type 1 diabetes. Study-wide results and limits: The study notes PCR might favor shorter templates equally in patients and controls. A moderate, significant TCRB CDR3 shortening appeared in type 1 diabetes across four CD4+ subsets.

As for this clone: Its antigen is undetermined.

As every portion of the isolated RNA was reverse transcribed, the sequencing read expressed TCRB transcripts. Here immunoSEQ multiplex PCR was the method, and the copy in TCRdb shows in-frame clones only, minus some. The table includes roughly 150,000 clones, approximately 8.4% detected once. Sampling consisted of one heparinised blood draw per donor, averaging roughly 110 mL. Purity exceeding 95% was reached by all sorted populations. The material sequenced was central memory CD4+ T cells from blood. The receptor was isolated from a man between 18 and 35 years old with type 1 diabetes.

CDR3 in DNA: TGTGCCAGCAGCTCCTCTCTCTACACAGGGTCCACTGAAGCTTTCTTT. Translated: CASSSSLYTGSTEAFF. V gene TRBV11-2 combines with J gene TRBJ1-1, with D possibly being TRBD1 (6 bases). CDR1 SGHAT and CDR2 FQNNGV come from the germline V gene. Trimming shortened V by 4 bases and J by 4 bases, and 19 bases separated the two germline ends. This CDR3 spans 16 amino acids.